A single sample is the source of the 17 T cell receptor beta chains below, sequenced in a study of technical replicates of blood from a handful of donors. Libraries were prepared by immunoSEQ multiplex PCR; TCRdb keeps only in-frame clonotypes and omits some of them. The sample holds more than 70,000 clones; around 93% are singletons and the top ten take less than 0.3%. The specimen sequenced was T cells isolated from PBMCs. The receptors derive from a human donor in good health.

V is TRBV7-2 and J is TRBJ2-7; D gene unclear. Germline CDR1 SGHTA, CDR2 FQGNSA. Trimming cost V 5 bases and J 1 base, with 12 bases left between them. The CDR3 spans 14 residues. Written as DNA, the CDR3 is TGTGCCAGCAGCCGACGACTCGTTTCCTACGAGCAGTACTTC. It yields the protein CASSRRLVSYEQYF.

The J gene is TRBJ1-1, the V gene TRBV30; perhaps TRBD1 as D (6 bases). The length of the CDR3 is 14 residues. Trimming left V 5 bases short and J 1 base short, with 14 bases between. Germline CDR1 and CDR2: GTSNPN and SVGIG (reference sequence). CDR3 residues: CAWLTGLGNTEAFF. The CDR3 DNA reads as TGTGCCTGGCTAACAGGGCTCGGGAACACTGAAGCTTTCTTT.

CDR3 residues: CASSSLGQGFDEQYF. The CDR3, as DNA: TGCGCCAGCAGCTCCTTAGGACAGGGGTTCGACGAGCAGTACTTC. The chain couples TRBV5-1 to TRBJ2-7, with 9 bases aligning to TRBD1. The CDR3 contains 15 residues. Germline V CDR1 and CDR2: SGHRS, YFSETQ. Trimming at V came to 3 bases and at J to 5 bases, leaving 9 bases not matched to a gene.

This clone was picked up one time. This rearrangement joins TRBV5-1 to TRBJ2-7; 7 positions match TRBD1. With V trimmed by 4 bases and J by 4 bases, 11 bases remained unmatched. The germline V gene has CDR1 SGHRS and CDR2 YFSETQ. This CDR3 comprises 15 residues. Here the CDR3 DNA reads TGCGCCAGCAGCCCGCTGGGACAGAGATTTTACGAGCAGTACTTC. Translating it yields CASSPLGQRFYEQYF.

The chain uses TRBV28 and TRBJ1-3, with TRBD1 matching 9 bases. The ends lost 5 bases at V and 4 bases at J; junction bases unmatched: 9. CDR3 length: 16 residues. Germline CDR1 and CDR2: MDHEN and SYDVKM. For the CDR3, the DNA is TGTGCCAGCAGTCCGCCGGGACAGGGTACCGGAAACACCATATATTTT. This sequence encodes CASSPPGQGTGNTIYF.

The genes are TRBV7-9 and TRBJ2-7; 7 positions match TRBD1. The CDR3 totals 13 residues. Trimming removed 5 bases from V and 3 bases from J; junction bases left unmatched: 4. Germline CDR1 and CDR2: SEHNR and FQNEAQ (reference sequence). The CDR3 coding sequence is TGTGCCAGCAGCGGTCGGGACAGCTACGAGCAGTACTTC. This encodes CASSGRDSYEQYF. Complete variable domain (other parts from reference TRBV7-9 and TRBJ2-7): DTGVSQNPRHKITKRGQNVTFRCDPISEHNRLYWYRQTLGQGPEFLTYFQNEAQLEKSRLLSDRFSAERPKGSFSTLEIQRTEQGDSAMYLCASSGRDSYEQYFGPGTRLTVT.

The rearrangement uses TRBV4-1 and TRBJ1-1; D remains unclear. The CDR3 totals 15 residues. The V gene lost 1 base and the J gene lost 2 bases, with 11 bases spanning the gap. Germline V lookup: CDR1 MGHRA, CDR2 YSYEKL. Here the CDR3 DNA reads TGCGCCAGCAGCCAAGGCTGGGCAGAAAACACTGAAGCTTTCTTT. Its translation: CASSQGWAENTEAFF.

The chain carries TRBV19 and TRBJ2-1, with 10 nucleotides matching TRBD1. The CDR3 length is 15 residues. Unmatched junction bases numbered 5, after V lost 7 bases and J lost 2 bases. Per the germline V gene, CDR1 is LNHDA and CDR2 is SQIVND (reference sequence). The DNA of the CDR3 is TGTGCCAGTACCTTCGGGACAGGGGCCTACAATGAGCAGTTCTTC. This gives the protein CASTFGTGAYNEQFF.

The chain employs TRBV28 and TRBJ2-7; 9 bases map to TRBD2. Germline V gives CDR1 MDHEN, CDR2 SYDVKM. There are 16 residues in the CDR3. Trimming at V came to 5 bases and at J to 1 base, leaving 9 bases not matched to a gene. The CDR3 here is CASSTLGLAGSYEQYF. CDR3 sequence (DNA): TGTGCCAGCAGTACCCTGGGCCTAGCGGGATCCTACGAGCAGTACTTC.

The rearrangement joins TRBV28 to TRBJ2-1, with TRBD2 identical over 13 bases. CDR1 is MDHEN and CDR2 is SYDVKM in the germline V gene. This CDR3 region has 15 residues. V lost 6 bases to trimming and J lost 5 bases; unmatched junction nucleotides: 4. CDR3 sequence reads: CASSRGLAGNNEQFF. CDR3 nucleotide sequence: TGTGCCAGCAGCAGGGGACTAGCGGGGAACAATGAGCAGTTCTTC.

Remarks on this clone: At one of its ends the junction is not consistent with the germline gene, which may arise from a read error. The V gene is TRBV6-1, the J gene TRBJ2-7; a possible D gene is TRBD1 (7 bases). Germline CDR1 reads MNHNS; CDR2 reads SASEGT. This CDR3 comprises 13 residues. The CDR3 loop is CASSERGTASWDF. For the CDR3, the DNA is TGTGCCAGCAGTGAACGCGGGACAGCAAGTTGGGACTTC.

The chain links TRBV28 to TRBJ2-4, with TRBD2 as a possible D gene (5 bases). Germline loops: CDR1 MDHEN, CDR2 SYDVKM. The CDR3 runs to 21 residues. V lost 6 bases to trimming and J lost 2 bases, with 32 bases between them. CDR3 amino acids: CASSFSPDSPAFVPSKNIQYF. CDR3 in DNA: TGTGCCAGCAGCTTTTCCCCGGACTCCCCGGCCTTCGTCCCCTCCAAAAACATTCAGTACTTC.

This chain uses TRBV19 with TRBJ2-1, with D perhaps TRBD2 (7 bases). V shed 5 bases and J shed 9 bases, with 11 bases lying between them. Germline assignment: CDR1 LNHDA and CDR2 SQIVND (reference sequence). The CDR3 extends over 12 amino acids. DNA of the CDR3: TGTGCCAGTAGTCCCGGGGGGCGTGAGCAGTTCTTC. This codes for CASSPGGREQFF.

The chain carries TRBV10-1 and TRBJ2-1, with unresolved D. CDR1 is WNHNN and CDR2 is SYGVQD in the germline V gene (reference sequence). Trimming took off 5 bases at V and 2 bases at J, with 10 bases between the two ends. The CDR3 is 14 residues long. Written as DNA, the CDR3 is TGCGCCAGCAGTTTATCTAGAACCTACAATGAGCAGTTCTTC. Residues: CASSLSRTYNEQFF.

The J gene is TRBJ1-2, the V gene TRBV16, with D unresolved. This CDR3 contains 14 residues. V lost 4 bases to trimming and J lost 5 bases, with 14 bases between them. The germline V gene has CDR1 KGHSY and CDR2 FQNENV. CDR3 in amino acids: CASSLQGSEYGYTF. CDR3 coding DNA: TGTGCCAGCAGCCTCCAAGGTAGCGAGTATGGCTACACCTTC.

This clone was counted once. The rearrangement links TRBV27 to TRBJ1-1, with D unresolved. The V gene lost 5 bases and the J gene lost 1 base, with 20 bases spanning the gap. Germline CDR1 and CDR2: MNHEY and SMNVEV (reference sequence). This CDR3 has 17 amino acids. In nucleotides, the CDR3 is TGTGCCAGCAGTGCCGCCCCACTATTGGCAAGGAACACTGAAGCTTTCTTT. Residues: CASSAAPLLARNTEAFF.

The rearrangement joins TRBV7-9 to TRBJ2-1, with 13 bases matching TRBD2. The V gene end was trimmed by 5 bases and the J gene end by 6 bases; junction bases not matched to a gene: 4. Germline CDR1 reads SEHNR; CDR2 reads FQNEAQ (reference sequence). This CDR3 spans 15 amino acids. CDR3 in DNA: TGTGCCAGCAGCCGGGGACTAGCGGGGCCCAATGAGCAGTTCTTC. Translating it yields CASSRGLAGPNEQFF. Full variable domain (outside the CDR3, taken from reference TRBV7-9 and TRBJ2-1): DTGVSQNPRHKITKRGQNVTFRCDPISEHNRLYWYRQTLGQGPEFLTYFQNEAQLEKSRLLSDRFSAERPKGSFSTLEIQRTEQGDSAMYLCASSRGLAGPNEQFFGPGTRLTVL.